This TCR beta chain was retrieved from a study of T cell responses to AZD1222 COVID-19 vaccine (dated by TCRdb to 2020 to 2023). Regarding the complete study: Because spike-specific TCR depth and breadth did not differ between the two schedules, AZD1222 recipients who got a second dose at roughly 4 weeks were pooled with those who got a second dose at roughly 12 weeks. Trial participants were enrolled by age into 18-55, 56-69 and 70-plus year subgroups, with 148, 28 and 57 TCR-sequenced participants respectively. A total of more than 230 trial participants underwent TCR sequencing, of whom about 210 had received two doses of AZD1222 and roughly 26 had received two doses of the MenACWY control vaccine.

The CDR3 goes from the cysteine to the phenylalanine over 16 residues. Only the CDR3 region is kept as DNA, spanning 48 bases read in frame from base 1. Based on the germline V gene, the CDR1 and CDR2 sequences are SQVTM and ANQGSEA. Trimming leaves V shorter by 4 bases and J shorter by 3 bases, with the junction holding 12 bases beyond the gene matches. A word on this clone: No cognate antigen has been identified for it. There are no base qualities to consult, and no much larger clone falls within one base.

The CDR3 regions of human TCRbeta chains were analyzed by immunosequencing. The paper's processing steps were these. TCRs in the repertoires were compared against a reference library of SARS-CoV-2-specific TCRs that had been generated with the MIRA antigen-specificity platform. Breadth meant the fraction of unique TCRs that were SARS-CoV-2-associated, whereas depth meant the fraction of total T cells that were SARS-CoV-2-associated. Using the MIRA data, each spike-specific TCR was mapped to the spike region that the TCR reacts to and placed in a CD4 or CD8 class. Log10-transformed breadth and depth values were compared by one-way ANOVA with Sidak's multiple comparisons tests. The immuneACCESS repertoire file appears here via TCRdb, limited to in-frame rearrangements. These files lack a portion of the clones; in checked studies, under half of the deficit traces to unresolved V genes, and the cause of the others is not known. V, J and clone size are taken as reported in that table, and D and trimming were inferred from the DNA itself. In all, the sample holds about 60,000 clones, and 70% to 90% of those were seen once. The ten top clones hold approximately 15% of the sample.

What this sample's time point label stands for: baseline before first vaccination. Vaccinee samples came from UK trials COV001 and COV002, including a single-blind randomized controlled phase 2/3 trial of AZD1222 (ChAdOx1 nCoV-19) in healthy adults. For TCRbeta chain sequencing, PBMC samples from trial participants were taken at day 0 and at day 28 after the second dose. Here is what the overall study found, with its caveats: In the small 56-69-year group, the increase in depth fell short of significance, most likely because of low power. Conclusions about previously exposed vaccinees are limited, since just a handful of AZD1222 recipients were seropositive for SARS-CoV-2 at baseline. Spike-specific TCR breadth and depth rose significantly after two AZD1222 doses compared with day 0 and with MenACWY recipients. Reportedly, almost half of the unique spike-specific TCRs recognized epitopes lying outside the regions that are mutated in the B.1.351 and B.1.1.7 variants. Participants were mostly white British and included more females than males, and it was suggested by the authors that clonal diversity may have been underestimated. The vaccine-associated CD4 TCRs covered the entire spike protein, and the dominant responses fell in regions 160-218 and 743-854. Because no day 14 peak-response samples were available, the repertoires could be characterized only after the peak T cell response.

This material consisted of peripheral blood, taken on day 0 of AZD1222 vaccination. Here the chain combines TRBV29-1 and TRBJ1-1; 9 bases in between match TRBD1. The clonotype originates from an adult in good health. The DNA sequence is given as TGCAGCGTTGGGCTGACAGGGGGTTCGCGGGACACTGAAGCTTTCTTT. This gives the protein CSVGLTGGSRDTEAFF.